This TCR beta chain stems from a study of blood T cell repertoires in COVID-19. Profiling relied on immunoSEQ multiplex PCR, and the TCRdb table lists in-frame clones only, not all of them. The table has 86,000 or so clones, roughly 86% seen once. This CDR3 contains 15 residues. The ends lost 5 bases at V and 6 bases at J; junction bases unmatched: 5. The germline gives CDR1 MDHEN, CDR2 SYDVKM. The rearrangement uses TRBV28 and TRBJ1-6; 9 bases map to TRBD1. Material: peripheral blood. This TCR was recovered from a man aged 45 to 65 with active or convalescent COVID-19. The CDR3 sequence is CASSPGQGINSPLHF. In DNA, the CDR3 is TGTGCCAGCAGTCCCGGACAGGGGATTAATTCACCCCTCCACTTT.